The table lists the clone carrying this TCR beta chain with a few counts. This record belongs to a study of blood T cell repertoires in COVID-19. Trimming stripped 0 bases from V and 9 bases from J, with 15 bases between. Germline CDR1 MGHRA, CDR2 YSYEKL. The CDR3 contains 15 residues. Produced via immunoSEQ multiplex PCR; TCRdb's table is partial and in-frame only. The sample yields about 370,000 clones, around 87% seen once. Sequencing was done on a sample of PBMCs or T cells enriched from blood (not recorded which). The sequence was collected from a man aged 18 to 29 who had recovered from COVID-19. The chain is built from TRBV4-1 and TRBJ1-5; the D gene is possibly TRBD1 (5 bases). The chain's CDR3 is CASSQESQGGSPQHF. CDR3 in DNA: TGCGCCAGCAGCCAAGAGTCCCAGGGTGGGTCGCCCCAGCATTTT.